The 10 T cell receptor beta chains in this list originate from one sample, sequenced in a study of blood T cell repertoires in COVID-19. Clones were sequenced by immunoSEQ multiplex PCR, and TCRdb holds only the in-frame ones, with some missing. The sample lists more than 90,000 clones, roughly 84% occurring once. Sequences were obtained from peripheral blood. These receptors were collected from a man aged 40-49 years with acute or convalescent COVID-19.

This chain links TRBV7-6 with TRBJ2-7; D may be TRBD2 (6 bases). The CDR3 runs to 15 residues. The V end lost 5 bases, the J end lost 2 bases, and 16 bases lay between the germline ends. Germline V gene sequence: CDR1 SGHVS, CDR2 FNYEAQ. For the CDR3, the DNA is TGTGCCAGCAGCCACGCAGGTAGCGGCACCTACGAGCAGTACTTC. Translation gives CASSHAGSGTYEQYF.

The CDR3 sequence is CASSFGQGLRGYTF. As DNA, the CDR3 is TGTGCCAGCAGCTTCGGACAGGGGCTTCGAGGCTACACCTTC. This rearrangement joins TRBV5-6 to TRBJ1-2; 9 nucleotides align to TRBD1. J gave up 8 bases and V 2 bases, and 7 bases lay outside the gene matches. CDR1 SGHDT and CDR2 YYEEEE come from the germline V gene. The CDR3 sequence is 14 residues long.

This sequence joins TRBV2 and TRBJ1-1, with TRBD1 as a possible D gene (6 bases). The germline V gene has CDR1 SNHLY and CDR2 FYNNEI. This CDR3 is 17 amino acids long. The V end was cut by 6 bases, the J end by 0 bases, with 20 bases between. CDR3 nucleotide sequence: TGTGCCAGCAGCCATAAGCCGGGACAAAATATGAACACTGAAGCTTTCTTT. Its translation: CASSHKPGQNMNTEAFF.

A remark on this clone: One junction end does not reproduce the germline sequence, and a read error may be involved. This CDR3 reads CASNLQGAKEGYTF. As DNA, the CDR3 is TGTGCCAGCAATTTACAGGGGGCCAAGGAGGGCTACACCTTC. This sequence joins TRBV28 and TRBJ1-2, with TRBD1 matching 9 bases. This CDR3 is built from 14 residues. Germline V gives CDR1 MDHEN, CDR2 SYDVKM.

This chain joins TRBV24-1 and TRBJ2-1, with TRBD1 matching 9 bases. V shed 6 bases, J shed 1 base, and the junction held 9 bases outside the gene matches. The CDR3 spans 17 residues. CDR1 and CDR2 (germline): KGHDR, SFDVKD. CDR3 in DNA: TGTGCCACCAGTCCCCCGGGACAGGGCTATTCCTACAATGAGCAGTTCTTC. Translated, it gives CATSPPGQGYSYNEQFF.

The chain uses TRBV30 and TRBJ2-7; TRBD1 is a possible D gene (6 bases). The CDR3 is 12 residues long. V gave up 1 base and J gave up 9 bases, with 13 bases separating them. Germline-derived CDR1 and CDR2 are GTSNPN and SVGIG (reference sequence). CDR3 amino acids: CAWSAGGRVQYF. CDR3 bases: TGTGCCTGGAGTGCTGGGGGCAGGGTGCAGTACTTC.

This chain connects TRBV7-9 to TRBJ2-1; TRBD2 might be the D (5 bases). This CDR3 region has 13 residues. Germline V gives CDR1 SEHNR, CDR2 FQNEAQ (reference sequence). Trimming removed 4 bases from V and 12 bases from J, with 16 bases in between. The DNA for the CDR3 is TGTGCCAGCAGCTCCGTACGGACGGAGGTGCAGTTCTTC. Encoded protein: CASSSVRTEVQFF.

The rearrangement uses TRBV11-2 and TRBJ2-3; 7 positions agree with TRBD2. Trimming cost V 4 bases and J 6 bases; bases outside gene matches: 10. Per the germline V gene, CDR1 is SGHAT and CDR2 is FQNNGV. This CDR3 contains 15 residues. The CDR3 region has the DNA TGTGCCAGCAGCTCGACCTCCCTAGCGGCGGATACGCAGTATTTT. This codes for CASSSTSLAADTQYF.

The rearrangement uses TRBV7-9 and TRBJ1-1; 8 nucleotides match TRBD1. The V segment lost 6 bases and the J segment 4 bases; nucleotides outside the gene matches: 7. Germline V gives CDR1 SEHNR, CDR2 FQNEAQ (reference sequence). The CDR3 runs to 14 residues. The DNA for the CDR3 is TGTGCCAGCAGAACCGACAGGGGAAGCACTGAAGCTTTCTTT. Its protein product is CASRTDRGSTEAFF.

CDR3 nucleotide sequence: TGTGCCAGCAGTTTTGCAGGGGATGAGCAGTTCTTC. As protein: CASSFAGDEQFF. This chain joins TRBV27 and TRBJ2-1; D perhaps matches TRBD1 (6 bases). In germline, CDR1 is MNHEY, CDR2 SMNVEV (reference sequence). This CDR3 is 12 amino acids long. Deletions cut 3 bases from V and 8 bases from J, with 8 bases between.